This T cell receptor (beta chain) derives from a study of cytomegalovirus exposure and HLA in healthy donors. The PCR was carried out with 60 Vbeta primers and 13 Jbeta primers. Clones were sequenced by immunoSEQ multiplex PCR, and TCRdb holds only the in-frame ones, with some missing. The table lists about 260,000 clones, under 80% of them singletons. The CDR3 loop spans 12 amino acids. CDR1 is SNHLY, CDR2 FYNNEI, per germline. Trimming removed 6 bases at V and 7 bases at J, with 10 bases between. Concerning this clone itself: The antigen remains unidentified.

Study-wide results and limits: The listing of some 170 TCR beta chains classed them as cytomegalovirus-associated.

When sampled, the donors appeared nominally healthy, though they likely had unrecorded immune exposures. Sequencing used PBMCs. This clonotype was sampled from a female donor in good health and CMV-seronegative. The rearrangement joins TRBV2 to TRBJ2-1; D not certain. The CDR3 protein is CASSPRQNEQFF. The CDR3 DNA reads TGTGCCAGCAGCCCCAGGCAGAATGAGCAGTTCTTC.